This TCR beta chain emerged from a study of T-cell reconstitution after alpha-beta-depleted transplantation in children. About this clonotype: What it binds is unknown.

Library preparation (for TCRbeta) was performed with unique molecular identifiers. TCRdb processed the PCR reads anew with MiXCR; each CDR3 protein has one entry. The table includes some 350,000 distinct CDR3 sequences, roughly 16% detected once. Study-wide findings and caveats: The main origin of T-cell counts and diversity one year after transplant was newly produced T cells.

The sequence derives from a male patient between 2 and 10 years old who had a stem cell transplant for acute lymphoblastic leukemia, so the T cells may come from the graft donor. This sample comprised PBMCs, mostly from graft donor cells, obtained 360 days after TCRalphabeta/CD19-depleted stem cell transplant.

The CDR3 sequence: CASSPTVGSYEQYF. CDR3 nucleotides: TGTGCCAGTAGTCCCACCGTGGGTTCCTACGAGCAGTACTTC. This chain connects TRBV19 to TRBJ2-7; D is uncertain. From germline, CDR1 is LNHDA and CDR2 SQIVND (reference sequence). V was cut by 5 bases and J by 1 base, with 12 bases left in between. The CDR3 has 14 residues.